A selection of T cell receptor beta chains follows, all from one sample in a study of T cell changes during pregnancy in multiple sclerosis. Using immunoSEQ multiplex PCR, the repertoire was profiled, and TCRdb retains in-frame clones only, with some absent. Seen here are 85,000 to 100,000 clones, around 92% observed once, and the top ten hold around 2%. The sample here was peripheral blood, taken after pregnancy. The receptors were gathered from a female donor with multiple sclerosis, enrolled in a pregnancy study. CDR3s include the opening cysteine and the closing phenylalanine or tryptophan. D genes are given only for firm matches. Rows may omit the clone size; those that give it use once, few, many or a size class.

TRBJ2-1 | - | TRBV6-4 | TRBD1 | TGTGCCAGCAGTGACCGGACAGGGGGCGACTGGAATGAGCAGTTCTTC | CASSDRTGGDWNEQFF
TRBJ1-5 | - | TRBV19 | TRBD1 | TGTGCCAGTAGTCTGACAGGGGGGCCGAGTCAGCCCCAGCATTTT | CASSLTGGPSQPQHF
TRBJ1-5 | - | TRBV2 | - | TGTGCCAGCACCGACAGTAACAATCAGCCCCAGCATTTT | CASTDSNNQPQHF
TRBJ1-2 | - | TRBV19 | TRBD1 | TGTGCCAGTACCCCAGAAGAGGGGGCACTCTATGGCTACACCTTC | CASTPEEGALYGYTF
TRBJ1-2 | - | TRBV4-1 | - | TGCGCCAGCAGCCAAGTTGGGGGGACGGATAACTATGGCTACACCTTC | CASSQVGGTDNYGYTF
TRBJ2-5 | - | TRBV30 | - | TGTGCCGGGGGCGGGGGCGGCCAAGAGACCCAGTACTTC | CAGGGGGQETQYF
TRBJ2-2 | - | TRBV4-1 | - | TGCGCCAGCAGCCAAGAAAAGGCTAGCGTGAGGACCGGGGAGCTGTTTTTT | CASSQEKASVRTGELFF
TRBJ1-3 | - | TRBV7-9 | - | TGTGCCAGCAGCACGGACCGAGGAGGACTCGGGGACACCATATATTTT | CASSTDRGGLGDTIYF
TRBJ1-1 | - | TRBV20-1 | - | TGCAGTGGTCGGTCGAACACTGAAGCTTTCTTT | CSGRSNTEAFF
TRBJ2-7 | - | TRBV27 | TRBD2 | TGTGCCAGCAGTTTATCACTAGCGAACTACTACGAGCAGTACTTC | CASSLSLANYYEQYF
TRBJ2-2 | - | TRBV9 | TRBD2 | TGTGCCAGCAGCGCGGGTTATGGGACTAGGATTCCCGGGGAGCTGTTTTTT | CASSAGYGTRIPGELFF
TRBJ2-3 | - | TRBV7-8 | TRBD2 | TGTGCCAGCAGCTTAGGGGGGTCTAGCGGGGGGGCAGATACGCAGTATTTT | CASSLGGSSGGADTQYF
TRBJ1-5 | - | TRBV5-8 | TRBD1 | TGTGCCAGCAGCGGGACAGTGGGAAATCAGCCCCAGCATTTT | CASSGTVGNQPQHF
TRBJ1-4 | - | TRBV29-1 | - | TGCAGCGTTGATGGGGGAGGGGATGAAAAACTGTTTTTT | CSVDGGGDEKLFF
TRBJ2-5 | - | TRBV19 | TRBD1 | TGTGCCAGTAGTATTGGGGTCGGACAGGGGAGGAGAGAGACCCAGTACTTC | CASSIGVGQGRRETQYF
TRBJ2-3 | - | TRBV29-1 | - | TGCAGCTACCCTCCACGGTTGGGGGCGAGGGGAGATACGCAGTATTTT | CSYPPRLGARGDTQYF
TRBJ2-3 | - | TRBV6-1 | TRBD2 | TGTGCCAGCAGACTAGCGGGAGTGGGAGATACGCAGTATTTT | CASRLAGVGDTQYF
TRBJ2-5 | - | TRBV10-1 | - | TGCGCCAGCAGTTGGACGACGGGGGAGACCCAGTACTTC | CASSWTTGETQYF
TRBJ2-7 | - | TRBV6-5 | - | TGTGCCAGCAGTGGACTCGGGGGTGCCGAGCAGTACTTC | CASSGLGGAEQYF
TRBJ1-5 | - | TRBV19 | TRBD1 | TGTGCCAGTAGCCCAGGGGGTAGCAATCAGCCCCAGCATTTT | CASSPGGSNQPQHF
TRBJ1-3 | once | TRBV2 | - | TGTGCCAGCAGTGAAGAGCGATACTCTGGAAACACCATATATTTT | CASSEERYSGNTIYF
TRBJ1-2 | - | TRBV29-1 | - | TGCGGGGGAGGGGACCTGGGCAACTATGGCTACACCTTC | CGGGDLGNYGYTF
TRBJ2-1 | - | TRBV21-1 | - | TGTGCCAGCAGCAAAGTGGGGGCCAGCGGGGCCCTCCACCTTAATGAGCAGTTCTTC | CASSKVGASGALHLNEQFF
TRBJ1-2 | - | TRBV18 | - | TGTGCCAGCTCCGACGCCCCGGGTAACTATGGCTACACCTTC | CASSDAPGNYGYTF
TRBJ1-6 | - | TRBV2 | TRBD1 | TGTGCCAGCAGCCGAGGACAGGATTCACCCCTCCACTTT | CASSRGQDSPLHF
TRBJ2-1 | - | TRBV5-1 | - | TGCGCCAGCAGCCCATGGAGGGACAGACTGTACAATGAGCAGTTCTTC | CASSPWRDRLYNEQFF
TRBJ1-4 | - | TRBV10-3 | TRBD1 | TGTGCCATCAGTAATTCCGGGACAGGGGCTGAAAAACTGTTTTTT | CAISNSGTGAEKLFF
TRBJ2-7 | - | TRBV10-3 | - | TGTGCCATCAGTGAGGACAGAAACACCTACGAGCAGTACTTC | CAISEDRNTYEQYF
TRBJ2-7 | - | TRBV6-5 | TRBD1 | TGTGCCAGTTCCCTGACAGGGGGTCCCTACGAGCAGTACTTC | CASSLTGGPYEQYF
TRBJ2-1 | - | TRBV29-1 | TRBD1 | TGCAGCGTGGGGACAGGGGGATACAATGAGCAGTTCTTC | CSVGTGGYNEQFF
TRBJ2-7 | once | TRBV7-9 | - | TGTGCCAGCACCCCGACGAGGGGGGGCTACGAGCAGTACTTC | CASTPTRGGYEQYF
TRBJ2-2 | - | TRBV7-6 | - | TGTGCCAGCAGCTCGCGGGCCTTTGGCACCGGGGAGCTGTTTTTT | CASSSRAFGTGELFF
TRBJ2-7 | - | TRBV2 | TRBD1 | TGTGCCAGCAGTGAGGGACAGGGTGCCACCTACGAGCAGTACTTC | CASSEGQGATYEQYF
TRBJ1-1 | once | TRBV30 | - | TGTGCCTGGAGTGTACGGAGTGAAGCTTTCTTT | CAWSVRSEAFF
TRBJ2-7 | few | TRBV2 | - | TGTGCCAGCAGTGAACCCGCGGTCCAGCAGTACTTC | CASSEPAVQQYF
TRBJ2-1 | - | TRBV9 | TRBD1 | TGTGCCAGCAGCCGACAGGGGGTGGACAATGAGCAGTTCTTC | CASSRQGVDNEQFF
TRBJ1-2 | - | TRBV6-5 | TRBD1 | TGTGCCAGCAGTTACGGCAGGACAGGGGGCCACTATGGCTACACCTTC | CASSYGRTGGHYGYTF
TRBJ2-1 | - | TRBV19 | - | TGTGCCAGTAGCCCCTACGAGAGAGCATTCAATGAGCAGTTCTTC | CASSPYERAFNEQFF
TRBJ2-7 | - | TRBV29-1 | TRBD1 | TGCAGCGTTGAGTGGGACAGAGACTACGAGCAGTACTTC | CSVEWDRDYEQYF
TRBJ1-6 | - | TRBV5-6 | - | TGTGCCAGCAGCTTGGGTCTCTCACCCCTCCACTTT | CASSLGLSPLHF
TRBJ1-5 | - | TRBV4-2 | - | TGTGCCAGCAGCCAAGAGGCCGATCAGCCCCAGCATTTT | CASSQEADQPQHF
TRBJ1-1 | - | TRBV9 | - | TGTGCCAGCAGCGCCCGGGGAGCGATCACTGAAGCTTTCTTT | CASSARGAITEAFF
TRBJ2-3 | - | TRBV29-1 | TRBD2 | TGCAGCGTCGGGGGGGTCCGGGGGGTCTTGACTAGCGGGAGCACAGATACGCAGTATTTT | CSVGGVRGVLTSGSTDTQYF
TRBJ2-3 | - | TRBV29-1 | TRBD1 | TGCAGCGCCTCTGGTGCAGGGGGCGTTGGAACAGATACGCAGTATTTT | CSASGAGGVGTDTQYF
TRBJ2-3 | - | TRBV2 | - | TGTGCCAGCAGTGGCCTAGCGCCGTACACAGATACGCAGTATTTT | CASSGLAPYTDTQYF
TRBJ2-1 | - | TRBV5-1 | - | TGCGCCAGCAGCGGGGCCTTGGGCGATGAGCAGTTCTTC | CASSGALGDEQFF
TRBJ2-5 | - | TRBV12-5 | TRBD2 | TGTGCTAGTGGTTTGGTACTAGCGGGAGGGGCAGAGACCCAGTACTTC | CASGLVLAGGAETQYF
TRBJ2-5 | - | TRBV7-9 | TRBD1 | TGTGCCAGCAGCCTCGGACAGGGGCAGACCCAGTACTTC | CASSLGQGQTQYF
TRBJ1-2 | - | TRBV5-1 | - | TGCGCCAGCAGCTTAACCTTGGGGCTTACGATGGGCTATGGCTACACCTTC | CASSLTLGLTMGYGYTF
TRBJ2-5 | - | TRBV19 | - | TGTGCCAGTAGTATTAACAGTGATTTCCAAGAGACCCAGTACTTC | CASSINSDFQETQYF
TRBJ2-1 | - | TRBV6-4 | TRBD2 | TGTGCCAGCAGTGACCGGACTAGCGGACACAATGAGCAGTTCTTC | CASSDRTSGHNEQFF
TRBJ1-3 | - | TRBV30 | TRBD1 | TGTGCCTGGAGTTCCGGGACAGGGAGCTCTGGAAACACCATATATTTT | CAWSSGTGSSGNTIYF